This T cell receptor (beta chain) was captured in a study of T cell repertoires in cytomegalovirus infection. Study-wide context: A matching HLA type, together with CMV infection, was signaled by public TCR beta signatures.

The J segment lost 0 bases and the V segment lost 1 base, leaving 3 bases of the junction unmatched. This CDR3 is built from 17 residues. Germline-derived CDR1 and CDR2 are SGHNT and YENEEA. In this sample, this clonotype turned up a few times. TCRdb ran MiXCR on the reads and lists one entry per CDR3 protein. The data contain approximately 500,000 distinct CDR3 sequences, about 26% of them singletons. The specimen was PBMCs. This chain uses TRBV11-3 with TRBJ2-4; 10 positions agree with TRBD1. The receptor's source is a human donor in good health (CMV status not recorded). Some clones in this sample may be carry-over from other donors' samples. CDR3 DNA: TGTGCCAGCAGCTTAGGGGACAGGGGTCTAGCCAAAAACATTCAGTACTTC. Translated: CASSLGDRGLAKNIQYF.